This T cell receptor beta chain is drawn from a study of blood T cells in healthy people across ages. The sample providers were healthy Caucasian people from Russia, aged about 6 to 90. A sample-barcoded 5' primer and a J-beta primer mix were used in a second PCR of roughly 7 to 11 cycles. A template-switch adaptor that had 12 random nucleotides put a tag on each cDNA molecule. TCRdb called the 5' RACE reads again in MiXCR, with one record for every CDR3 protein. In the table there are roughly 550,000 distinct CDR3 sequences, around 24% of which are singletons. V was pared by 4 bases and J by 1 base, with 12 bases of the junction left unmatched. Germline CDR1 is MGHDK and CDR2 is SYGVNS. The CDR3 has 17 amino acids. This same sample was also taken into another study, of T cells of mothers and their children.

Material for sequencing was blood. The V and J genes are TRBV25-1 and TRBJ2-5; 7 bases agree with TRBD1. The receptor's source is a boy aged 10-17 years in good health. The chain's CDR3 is CASSVRDSEGSQETQYF. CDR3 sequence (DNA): TGTGCCAGCAGTGTTCGGGACAGCGAGGGCTCCCAAGAGACCCAGTACTTC.